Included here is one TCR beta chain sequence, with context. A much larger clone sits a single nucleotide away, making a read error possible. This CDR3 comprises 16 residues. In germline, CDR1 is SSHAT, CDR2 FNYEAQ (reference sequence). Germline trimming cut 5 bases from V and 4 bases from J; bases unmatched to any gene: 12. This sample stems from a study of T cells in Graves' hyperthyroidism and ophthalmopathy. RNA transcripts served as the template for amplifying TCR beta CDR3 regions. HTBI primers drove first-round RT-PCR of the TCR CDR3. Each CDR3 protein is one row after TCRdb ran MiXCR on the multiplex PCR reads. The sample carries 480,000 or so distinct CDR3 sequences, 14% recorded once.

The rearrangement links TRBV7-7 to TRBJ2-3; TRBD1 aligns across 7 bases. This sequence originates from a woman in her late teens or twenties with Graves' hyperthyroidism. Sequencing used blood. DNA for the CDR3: TGTGCCAGCAGCCCCGGGCCCGGGGACAGCGCAGATACGCAGTATTTT. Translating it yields CASSPGPGDSADTQYF.